Listed here are 2 T cell receptor beta chains from one sample, sequenced in a study of cytomegalovirus exposure and HLA in healthy donors (dated by TCRdb to the late 2010s). The library was generated by the immunoSEQ multiplex PCR assay. A mixture of 60 forward primers for TCR Vbeta segments and 13 reverse primers for TCR Jbeta segments was used in the multiplex PCR. The source is immuneACCESS, and TCRdb retained only in-frame sequences with V and J called. Part of the clones is not carried over; for the studies checked, unresolved V genes explain less than half of this, and the remainder is unexplained. Across this sample there are approximately 190,000 clones, with approximately 11% seen only once. The ten largest clones represent more than 7% of the sample. The sequenced material came from PBMCs. All receptors derive from a man over 45 in good health and CMV-seropositive.

This clone appeared a few times. This sequence joins TRBV21-1 and TRBJ2-2; the table assigns TRBD1, which was not confirmed against the DNA. TRBV21-1 is termed a pseudogene. This CDR3 spans 18 amino acids. In nucleotides, the CDR3 is TGTGCCAGCAGCAAAGGGGACGGACAGGGAGAGAACACCGGGGAGCTGTTTTTT. This sequence encodes CASSKGDGQGENTGELFF.

This chain joins TRBV5-1 and TRBJ1-2; 7 nucleotides match TRBD1. Per the germline V gene, CDR1 is SGHRS and CDR2 is YFSETQ. Trimming cost V 3 bases and J 4 bases; bases outside gene matches: 9. This CDR3 region has 15 residues. This chain's CDR3 is CASSWDQGGVYGYTF. The DNA of the CDR3 is TGCGCCAGCAGCTGGGACCAGGGGGGTGTCTATGGCTACACCTTC. Full variable domain (outside the CDR3, taken from reference TRBV5-1 and TRBJ1-2): KAGVTQTPRYLIKTRGQQVTLSCSPISGHRSVSWYQQTPGQGLQFLFEYFSETQRNKGNFPGRFSGRQFSNSRSEMNVSTLELGDSALYLCASSWDQGGVYGYTFGSGTRLTVV.